The 5 T cell receptor beta chains below were found in one sample sequenced in a study of blood T cell repertoires in COVID-19. Clones were sequenced by immunoSEQ multiplex PCR, and TCRdb holds only the in-frame ones, with some missing. In the table there are 73,000 or so clones, about 80% of which are singletons. Source material: peripheral blood. Source of these receptors: a woman between 55 and 75 years old with acute or convalescent COVID-19.

V is TRBV12-3 or TRBV12-4 and J is TRBJ1-5; 7 bases map to TRBD1. V shed 5 bases and J 9 bases; nucleotides not matched to a gene: 4. This CDR3 is 12 amino acids long. CDR3 protein: CASSLYRGPQHF. DNA for the CDR3: TGTGCCAGCAGTCTATACAGGGGGCCCCAGCATTTT.

This rearrangement joins TRBV6-2 or TRBV6-3 to TRBJ1-5, with 9 bases identical to TRBD1. Trimming removed 6 bases from V and 7 bases from J; junction bases left unmatched: 16. Germline values: CDR1 MNHEY, CDR2 SVGEGT. There are 17 residues in the CDR3. CDR3: CASSQAQGADEGQPQHF. CDR3 DNA sequence: TGTGCCAGCAGCCAGGCACAGGGGGCCGACGAGGGGCAGCCCCAGCATTTT.

The rearrangement joins TRBV11-2 to TRBJ1-2; D might be TRBD1 (5 bases). CDR1 is SGHAT and CDR2 is FQNNGV in the germline V gene. V was trimmed by 2 bases and J by 6 bases, leaving 13 bases between them. The CDR3 sequence is 14 residues long. The CDR3, as DNA: TGTGCCAGCAGCTTAATGCAGGGCGTCGATGGCTACACCTTC. This sequence encodes CASSLMQGVDGYTF.

The CDR3 protein is CASSTDSIYGYTF. The CDR3 DNA reads TGTGCCAGCAGCACGGACAGCATCTATGGCTACACCTTC. This rearrangement joins TRBV5-5 to TRBJ1-2, with a possible D match to TRBD1 (6 bases). The CDR3 spans 13 residues. Germline values: CDR1 SGHKS, CDR2 YYEKEE (reference sequence). Trimming cost V 4 bases and J 4 bases, with 11 bases left between them.

V and J are TRBV7-2 and TRBJ1-1, with a tentative D call TRBD1 (6 bases). The ends were cut back, 1 base at V and 4 bases at J, with 10 bases in the middle. The length of the CDR3 is 14 residues. Looked up from germline, CDR1 is SGHTA and CDR2 is FQGNSA. In DNA form, the CDR3 reads TGTGCCAGCAGCTTAGTTCGCAGGGGCACTGAAGCTTTCTTT. Amino acid sequence: CASSLVRRGTEAFF.